This record concerns one T cell receptor beta chain sequence. As yet, its antigen is unknown. This sample stems from a study of T cell responses to AZD1222 COVID-19 vaccine. Study results and caveats: Most donors were white British, females outnumbered males, and clonal diversity was possibly underestimated. The number of AZD1222 recipients seropositive at baseline was only 6 or 7. Unmutated variant regions are reportedly targeted by nearly half of spike-specific TCRs.

Clones were read by immunoSEQ multiplex PCR, and TCRdb kept only the in-frame ones, dropping some. The sample lists about 110,000 clones, approximately 88% occurring once. V lost 5 bases to trimming and J lost 3 bases; unmatched junction nucleotides: 6. CDR3 length equals 14 residues. Germline assignment: CDR1 LNHDA and CDR2 SQIVND (reference sequence). The rearrangement uses TRBV19 and TRBJ1-1; 7 nucleotides align to TRBD1. The starting material was peripheral blood, obtained on day 0 of AZD1222 vaccination. This clonotype originated in an adult in good health. The CDR3 nucleotides read TGTGCCAGTAGTTCCATAGACAGGGACACTGAAGCTTTCTTT. Translation: CASSSIDRDTEAFF.